Listed below are T cell receptor beta chains from one sample, sequenced in a study of cytomegalovirus exposure and HLA in healthy donors. The assay was immunoSEQ multiplex PCR, and TCRdb's table has in-frame clones only and misses some. Altogether 150,000 to 200,000 clones are present, 70% to 85% being singletons, with the ten largest covering 4.5% to 5.5%. The sequenced sample was PBMCs. Every receptor here comes from a man aged 18 to 29 in good health and CMV-seronegative. Each CDR3 is given with its conserved first and last residue. The order of the fields is V gene, clone size, J gene, D gene, CDR3 protein, CDR3 DNA. D genes are given only for firm matches. The size of a clone is reported for some rows only, either as once, few or many, or as a class for expanded clones.

>TRBV5-1|.|TRBJ1-1|TRBD1
CASSLVGTGQVNTEAFF
TGCGCCAGCAGCTTGGTCGGGACAGGCCAAGTTAACACTGAAGCTTTCTTT
>TRBV4-3|.|TRBJ2-1|.
CASSQESGIAGPVYNEQFF
TGCGCCAGCAGCCAAGAGTCGGGTATTGCGGGACCAGTCTACAATGAGCAGTTCTTC
>TRBV7-9|.|TRBJ2-2|TRBD1
CASSSDDRVMSGELFF
TGTGCCAGCAGCTCAGACGACAGGGTGATGTCCGGGGAGCTGTTTTTT
>TRBV5-4|.|TRBJ2-1|TRBD2
CASSLGGTSGAYNEQFF
TGTGCCAGCAGCTTGGGTGGGACTAGCGGGGCCTACAATGAGCAGTTCTTC
>TRBV15|.|TRBJ2-7|TRBD1
CATRTLGGPSYEQYF
TGTGCCACCAGAACTTTAGGGGGCCCCTCCTACGAGCAGTACTTC
>TRBV4-1|.|TRBJ2-2|.
CASSQVGGELFF
TGCGCCAGCAGCCAAGTCGGCGGGGAGCTGTTTTTT
>TRBV19|.|TRBJ1-5|TRBD1
CASSPNAGQGHQPQHF
TGTGCCAGTAGTCCAAACGCGGGACAGGGTCATCAGCCCCAGCATTTT
>TRBV7-2|.|TRBJ2-6|.
CASSFYRSSGANVLTF
TGTGCCAGCAGCTTTTATCGGAGCTCTGGGGCCAACGTCCTGACTTTC
>TRBV2|once|TRBJ2-3|TRBD2
CASSEARLAGTYTQYF
TGTGCCAGCAGTGAAGCGAGACTAGCGGGCACATATACGCAGTATTTT
>TRBV27|.|TRBJ2-2|TRBD2
CASRPWGLAGDTGELFF
TGTGCCAGCAGACCCTGGGGGCTAGCGGGAGACACCGGGGAGCTGTTTTTT
>TRBV6-5|.|TRBJ1-2|.
CASTTTGMANYGYTF
TGTGCCAGCACCACTACAGGGATGGCTAACTATGGCTACACCTTC
>TRBV7-7|.|TRBJ2-1|TRBD2
CASSLALGLAEYNEQFF
TGTGCTAGCAGCTTAGCGTTGGGACTAGCGGAGTACAATGAGCAGTTCTTC
>TRBV19|.|TRBJ2-7|TRBD1
CASSMGTGSYEQYF
TGTGCCAGTAGTATGGGGACAGGCTCCTACGAGCAGTACTTC
>TRBV6-4|once|TRBJ2-1|TRBD1
CASADQGADEQFF
TGTGCCAGCGCCGACCAGGGGGCTGATGAGCAGTTCTTC
>TRBV9|.|TRBJ2-5|.
CASSSGGQSQETQYF
TGTGCCAGCAGCTCCGGGGGGCAGAGTCAGGAGACCCAGTACTTC
>TRBV6-5|.|TRBJ2-5|.
CASSYFGSETQYF
TGTGCCAGCAGTTACTTTGGGAGCGAGACCCAGTACTTC
>TRBV5-1|once|TRBJ2-3|TRBD1
CASSFQGASDTQYF
TGCGCCAGCAGCTTCCAGGGGGCTAGTGATACGCAGTATTTT
>TRBV6-5|.|TRBJ2-2|.
CASSYFPSAAAGELFF
TGTGCCAGCAGTTACTTCCCTAGCGCGGCAGCCGGGGAGCTGTTTTTT
>TRBV4-1|.|TRBJ2-7|TRBD1
CASSQGDSVYEQYF
TGCGCCAGCAGCCAAGGGGACAGCGTCTACGAGCAGTACTTC
>TRBV5-1|.|TRBJ1-1|.
CASSLGVRQGNTEAFF
TGCGCCAGCAGCTTGGGGGTTCGGCAGGGGAACACTGAAGCTTTCTTT
>TRBV18|.|TRBJ2-1|.
CASSPPSSHNNEQFF
TGTGCCAGCTCACCACCGTCTAGCCATAACAATGAGCAGTTCTTC
>TRBV6-6|once|TRBJ1-1|.
CATSNSGEGTEAFF
TGTGCCACCTCGAATTCAGGGGAAGGCACTGAAGCTTTCTTT
>TRBV18|once|TRBJ1-1|TRBD1
CASSPTGGTEAFF
TGTGCCAGCTCACCGACAGGGGGGACTGAAGCTTTCTTT
>TRBV7-9|.|TRBJ2-1|TRBD1
CASSFQTGNYEQFF
TGTGCCAGCAGCTTTCAGACAGGGAACTATGAGCAGTTCTTC
>TRBV28|.|TRBJ1-4|TRBD1
CASSLLPGQGGEKLFF
TGTGCCAGCAGCCTTCTCCCCGGACAGGGGGGGGAAAAACTGTTTTTT
>TRBV5-6|once|TRBJ2-3|.
CASSGASNTQYF
TGTGCCAGCAGCGGGGCCTCTAATACGCAGTATTTT
>TRBV11-3|.|TRBJ2-1|.
CASSSDRLEFF
TGTGCCAGCAGCTCAGATAGACTGGAGTTCTTC
>TRBV25-1|.|TRBJ1-2|.
CASSESGSNYGYTF
TGTGCCAGCAGTGAATCAGGCTCTAACTATGGCTACACCTTC
>TRBV25-1|.|TRBJ1-4|.
CASSGSRVPGGEKLFF
TGTGCCAGCAGTGGAAGCAGGGTCCCGGGTGGCGAAAAACTGTTTTTT
>TRBV27|.|TRBJ1-2|TRBD1
CASSLTGTHGYTF
TGTGCCAGCAGCCTGACAGGGACCCATGGCTACACCTTC
>TRBV9|.|TRBJ1-2|.
CASSELDSNYGYTF
TGTGCCAGCAGCGAATTGGACAGTAACTATGGCTACACCTTC
>TRBV19|.|TRBJ1-6|.
CASSLLRTRGSGSPLHF
TGTGCCAGTAGCCTCCTCCGGACGCGGGGCAGCGGCTCACCCCTCCACTTT
>TRBV5-4|.|TRBJ2-5|.
CASSKGLTQLAQETQYF
TGTGCCAGCAGCAAAGGACTTACCCAACTCGCCCAAGAGACCCAGTACTTC
>TRBV20-1|.|TRBJ1-2|.
CSAPLRYGYTF
TGCAGTGCCCCCCTCCGTTATGGCTACACCTTC
>TRBV28|once|TRBJ1-2|TRBD1
CASSSRGGLYGYTF
TGTGCCAGCAGCTCACGAGGGGGCCTCTATGGCTACACCTTC
>TRBV7-9|.|TRBJ1-5|TRBD1
CASSPGTGGVNQPQHF
TGTGCCAGCAGCCCTGGGACAGGGGGAGTCAATCAGCCCCAGCATTTT
>TRBV4-3|.|TRBJ1-5|.
CASSQDLGAASQPQHF
TGCGCCAGCAGCCAAGATCTTGGGGCGGCCAGTCAGCCCCAGCATTTT
>TRBV4-2|few|TRBJ2-7|TRBD1
CASSQGQGSYEQYF
TGTGCCAGCAGCCAAGGACAGGGGAGCTACGAGCAGTACTTC
>TRBV6-8|few|TRBJ1-5|.
CARAQPQHF
TGTGCCAGGGCTCAGCCCCAGCATTTT
>TRBV7-9|.|TRBJ2-5|TRBD1
CASSLQGALQETQYF
TGTGCCAGCAGCTTACAGGGGGCCCTACAAGAGACCCAGTACTTC
>TRBV7-8|.|TRBJ1-5|.
CASSKTLNQPQHF
TGTGCCAGCAGCAAGACACTTAATCAGCCCCAGCATTTT
>TRBV19|.|TRBJ2-5|.
CASSPTGVETQYF
TGTGCCAGTAGCCCGACAGGCGTAGAGACCCAGTACTTC
>TRBV4-1|.|TRBJ2-1|.
CASSQGGAGDEQFF
TGCGCCAGCAGCCAAGGTGGGGCTGGGGATGAGCAGTTCTTC
>TRBV6-5|.|TRBJ2-7|.
CASSSTGILTYEQYF
TGTGCCAGCAGTTCTACAGGGATTTTAACCTACGAGCAGTACTTC
>TRBV2|.|TRBJ2-5|TRBD1
CASRVTGVETQYF
TGTGCCAGTCGTGTGACAGGGGTAGAGACCCAGTACTTC
>TRBV7-9|.|TRBJ2-7|.
CSSSQLGYEQYF
TGTTCCAGCAGTCAACTAGGTTACGAGCAGTACTTC
>TRBV14|.|TRBJ2-1|TRBD2
CASSLLGLAGEAEQFF
TGTGCCAGCAGCCTTCTGGGACTAGCGGGAGAAGCCGAGCAGTTCTTC
>TRBV9|.|TRBJ1-5|.
CASSVVGGSNQPQHF
TGTGCCAGCAGCGTAGTGGGGGGGAGCAATCAGCCCCAGCATTTT
>TRBV6-6|.|TRBJ2-5|.
CASSYGGQETQYF
TGTGCCAGCAGTTACGGCGGTCAGGAGACCCAGTACTTC
>TRBV28|.|TRBJ1-2|.
CASTYRAAPGYTF
TGTGCCAGCACCTACAGGGCCGCCCCTGGCTACACCTTC
>TRBV19|.|TRBJ1-2|.
CASREVKAWGYTF
TGTGCCAGCCGGGAGGTGAAGGCTTGGGGCTACACCTTC
>TRBV27|.|TRBJ2-7|TRBD1
CASSPGTGGYEQYF
TGTGCCAGCAGCCCCGGGACAGGGGGATACGAGCAGTACTTC
>TRBV28|.|TRBJ1-2|.
CASFLRGRYGYTF
TGTGCCAGCTTCCTCAGGGGACGCTATGGCTACACCTTC
>TRBV6-4|once|TRBJ2-2|TRBD2
CASRSLAGGGELFF
TGTGCCAGCAGGAGCCTAGCGGGAGGCGGGGAGCTGTTTTTT
>TRBV2|.|TRBJ1-4|.
CASSETGTTNEKLFF
TGTGCCAGCAGTGAAACAGGAACAACTAATGAAAAACTGTTTTTT
>TRBV15|.|TRBJ1-2|.
CATFSPYGYTF
TGTGCCACTTTCAGTCCTTATGGCTACACCTTC
>TRBV7-9|.|TRBJ2-7|TRBD1
CASSSDRGSFYEQYF
TGTGCCAGCAGCTCCGACAGGGGGTCTTTCTACGAGCAGTACTTC
>TRBV4-3|.|TRBJ2-7|TRBD2
CASSQKSSGVGEQYF
TGCGCCAGCAGCCAAAAGTCAAGCGGGGTTGGCGAGCAGTACTTC
>TRBV5-6|.|TRBJ1-6|TRBD1
CASSLKATGRMGNSPLHF
TGTGCCAGCAGCTTGAAAGCGACAGGGAGAATGGGTAATTCACCCCTCCACTTT
>TRBV5-1|once|TRBJ2-1|.
CASSSARQYNEQFF
TGCGCCAGCAGCTCCGCAAGACAGTACAATGAGCAGTTCTTC